The T cell receptor beta chain under discussion was sequenced for a study of regulatory T cells in long-lasting Graves disease. In its sample, this clonotype was seen a few times. Documented time point: newly diagnosed GD, antithyroid drugs for less than 3 months. PBMC-derived RNA was used for the TCR library. Into tubes containing EDTA, approximately 8.5 milliliters of peripheral blood were drawn. Arm-PCR of CDR3 regions and iRepertoire HTBI primers were the basis on which TCR beta libraries were built. TCRdb recomputed calls from the multiplex PCR reads with MiXCR, one row per CDR3 protein. The sample consists of hundreds of thousands of distinct CDR3 sequences, approximately 15% of them appearing once. CDR3 size: 15 residues. The germline V gene has CDR1 SGHDN and CDR2 FVKESK. V lost 3 bases, J lost 8 bases, and 19 bases lay in between. The data were also submitted as part of a second study, on T cells in Graves' hyperthyroidism and ophthalmopathy. That report adds: Each diagnosis was grounded in clinical symptoms, serum thyroxine and TRAb, thyroid ultrasound, and orbital computed tomography.

The gene calls are TRBV14 and TRBJ2-5; D might be TRBD1 (5 bases). The source was peripheral blood mononuclear cells (PBMCs), collected at new diagnosis, from a patient treated with antithyroid drugs. This receptor was taken from a woman in her 30s with Graves disease. The CDR3 DNA reads TGTGCCAGCAGCCAGACGGACCTTACCAGGGAAACCCAGTACTTC. This translates into CASSQTDLTRETQYF.